The clone carrying this T cell receptor (beta chain) was recorded at least ten times. Germline loops: CDR1 SGHAT, CDR2 FQNNGV. This CDR3 spans 13 amino acids. Trimming stripped 2 bases from V and 5 bases from J, with 9 bases between. Subjects with ophthalmopathy showed a Clinical Activity Score no lower than 3, a NOSPECS grade no lower than 4, and a duration shorter than 3 months. Uncontrolled infections, other autoimmune diseases, pregnancy or lactation led to exclusion of patients. What was amplified from RNA transcripts were TCR beta CDR3 regions. Primed by the HTBI set, a first-round RT-PCR was run on the TCR CDR3. TCRdb recomputed calls from the multiplex PCR reads with MiXCR, one row per CDR3 protein. The sample lists about 400,000 distinct CDR3 sequences; around 15% were seen once. This sample stems from a study of T cells in Graves' hyperthyroidism and ophthalmopathy.

This chain joins TRBV11-2 and TRBJ2-5; perhaps TRBD1 as D (5 bases). The receptor was isolated from an older woman with Graves' ophthalmopathy. The sequencing sample was made of blood. CDR3 amino acids: CASSLQGRETQYF. In DNA form, the CDR3 reads TGTGCCAGCAGCTTACAGGGCCGGGAGACCCAGTACTTC.